A single sample gave rise to the 20 T cell receptor beta chains below, sequenced in a study of blood T cell repertoires in COVID-19 (dated by TCRdb to 2018 to 2020). The library was made by the immunoSEQ multiplex PCR assay. Here the immuneACCESS table is served through TCRdb, limited to in-frame sequences with V and J called. Missing clones are a known gap in these copies; in checked studies unresolved V genes cover under half, and the rest lacks a known reason. This sample has roughly 120,000 clones in its table, and 90% of those were observed once. About 3.5% of the sample comes from the top ten. Sequenced material: peripheral blood. These receptors came from a man aged 45-65 years with active COVID-19.

This sequence joins TRBV4-2 and TRBJ2-2; the match to TRBD1 covers 8 bases. Germline CDR1 and CDR2: LGHNA and YNFKEQ. This CDR3 has 17 amino acids. After removal of 3 bases from V and 0 bases from J, the junction contained 6 bases not matched to a gene. Written as DNA, the CDR3 is TGTGCCAGCAGCCAGAGAGGACAGGGCGCGAACACCGGGGAGCTGTTTTTT. Encoded protein: CASSQRGQGANTGELFF.

This sequence joins TRBV9 and TRBJ2-7, with 9 nucleotides matching TRBD2. Germline V lookup: CDR1 SGDLS, CDR2 YYNGEE. Trimming took 2 bases from V and 7 from J; bases not matched to a gene: 13. The CDR3 loop spans 16 amino acids. The CDR3 DNA reads as TGTGCCAGCAGCGTCTCCTCGTGGACTAGCGTGGGTGAGCAGTACTTC. Translating it yields CASSVSSWTSVGEQYF.

The chain recombines TRBV7-2 with TRBJ2-1; 10 nucleotides agree with TRBD2. CDR3 length equals 16 residues. Trimming at V came to 5 bases and at J to 9 bases, leaving 13 bases not matched to a gene. Germline lookup yields CDR1 SGHTA and CDR2 FQGNSA. Written as DNA, the CDR3 is TGTGCCAGCAGCCCCCGGGGAGCGGGAGGGCGGAGTGAGCAGTTCTTC. Translating gives CASSPRGAGGRSEQFF.

V and J are TRBV19 and TRBJ2-1; D is perhaps TRBD2 (6 bases). Trimming shortened V by 10 bases and J by 6 bases, and 25 bases separated the two germline ends. The CDR3 runs to 16 residues. Per germline, CDR1 LNHDA and CDR2 SQIVND (reference sequence). For the CDR3, the DNA is TGTGCCACCAAGGAGGGTTGGGGGGAGGTGGGCAATGAGCAGTTCTTC. Residues: CATKEGWGEVGNEQFF.

The rearrangement links TRBV5-1 to TRBJ2-5; a weak D match, TRBD2 (6 bases). Trimming took 4 bases from V and 1 from J, leaving 23 bases between them. The CDR3 totals 18 residues. The germline V gene encodes CDR1 SGHRS and CDR2 YFSETQ. The CDR3 region is CASSPGQLAGGFQETQYF. In nucleotides, the CDR3 is TGCGCCAGCAGCCCCGGACAACTAGCTGGGGGTTTCCAAGAGACCCAGTACTTC.

This clone was seen a few times. This chain links TRBV5-1 with TRBJ1-6; possibly TRBD1 for D (6 bases). V was pared by 8 bases and J by 6 bases, with 15 bases between. This CDR3 region has 14 residues. Looked up from germline, CDR1 is SGHRS and CDR2 is YFSETQ. The CDR3 region has the DNA TGCGCCAGTATGATGGGCAGGGGTAATTCACCCCTCCACTTT. It is translated as CASMMGRGNSPLHF.

This clone occurred once. The chain couples TRBV6-5 to TRBJ2-1; D is perhaps TRBD2 (5 bases). The germline CDR1 and CDR2 sequences are MNHEY and SVGAGI. CDR3 length: 12 residues. Trimming stripped 4 bases from V and 10 bases from J, with 11 bases between. CDR3 sequence reads: CASSSGYGEQFF. As DNA, the CDR3 is TGTGCCAGCAGTTCGGGGTATGGAGAGCAGTTCTTC.

The V gene is TRBV5-4, the J gene TRBJ1-4, with D tentatively TRBD1 (5 bases). Trimming took off 4 bases at V and 7 bases at J, with 17 bases between the two ends. The CDR3 sequence is 15 residues long. In germline, CDR1 is SGHNT, CDR2 YYREEE (reference sequence). CDR3 nucleotides: TGTGCCAGCAGCGGCCAGGGCTTTAAGGGTGAAAAACTGTTTTTT. This gives the protein CASSGQGFKGEKLFF.

This chain's CDR3 is CASRPNTFNEKLFF. CDR3 nucleotides: TGTGCCAGCAGACCCAACACGTTCAATGAAAAACTGTTTTTT. The chain recombines TRBV6-5 with TRBJ1-4; D is unresolved. Germline CDR1 and CDR2: MNHEY and SVGAGI. The CDR3 runs to 14 residues. V lost 6 bases and J 5 bases, leaving 13 bases between the germline ends.

This clone was detected only a few times. V usage is TRBV5-8 and J usage is TRBJ2-1; 9 bases are shared with TRBD2. This CDR3 is built from 17 residues. The junction had 12 bases not matched to a gene; V was cut back by 3 bases and J by 5 bases. Germline V gene lookup returns CDR1 SGHTS and CDR2 YDEGEE. The CDR3 DNA is TGTGCCAGCAGCTATCGACTGGCGGGGGGGCAGAACAATGAGCAGTTCTTC. Translation: CASSYRLAGGQNNEQFF.

This clone was found once. The genes are TRBV19 and TRBJ2-1; TRBD2 agrees at 8 bases. Trimming at V came to 3 bases and at J to 7 bases, leaving 11 bases not matched to a gene. Germline CDR1 is LNHDA and CDR2 is SQIVND (reference sequence). The CDR3 loop spans 16 amino acids. CDR3 sequence reads: CASSIPPAGGGNEQFF. DNA for the CDR3: TGTGCCAGTAGTATCCCCCCCGCGGGAGGCGGGAATGAGCAGTTCTTC.

The V gene is TRBV6-1, the J gene TRBJ2-1; D is possibly TRBD1 (6 bases). Trimming stripped 2 bases from V and 0 bases from J, with 29 bases between. The CDR3 covers 22 residues. From germline, CDR1 is MNHNS and CDR2 SASEGT. The CDR3 coding sequence is TGTGCCAGCAGTGAAACAGGGTGGGCCCCGGGAAAGTCCCTGAGCTCCTACAATGAGCAGTTCTTC. Its protein product is CASSETGWAPGKSLSSYNEQFF.

This clone has just one count. The rearrangement links TRBV15 to TRBJ1-1; 8 positions agree with TRBD1. The CDR3 extends over 15 amino acids. V dropped 5 bases and J dropped 0; count of bases not matched to a gene: 5. Looked up from germline, CDR1 is LNHNV and CDR2 is YYDKDF (reference sequence). CDR3 residues: CATSLRQGMNTEAFF. CDR3 in DNA: TGTGCCACCAGCCTACGACAGGGGATGAACACTGAAGCTTTCTTT. Combining the CDR3 with reference TRBV15 and TRBJ1-1 gives the whole variable domain DAMVIQNPRYQVTQFGKPVTLSCSQTLNHNVMYWYQQKSSQAPKLLFHYYDKDFNNEADTPDNFQSRRPNTSFCFLDIRSPGLGDTAMYLCATSLRQGMNTEAFFGQGTRLTVV.

This clone was picked up one time. The chain combines TRBV10-2 with TRBJ2-1, with a weak D call TRBD1 (5 bases). V lost 0 bases and J lost 2, with 11 bases in between. Germline CDR1 is WSHSY and CDR2 is SAAADI. The CDR3 is 16 residues long. CDR3 coding DNA: TGCGCCAGCAGTGAGTCAATTCAGGGCCCCTACAATGAGCAGTTCTTC. Translating gives CASSESIQGPYNEQFF.

Note on this clone: One end of the junction is discordant with germline, which a read error may explain. V and J are TRBV2 and TRBJ2-5; TRBD2 matches 12 bases. CDR1 and CDR2 from the germline V gene are SNHLY and FYNNEI. CDR3 length: 13 residues. CDR3 in amino acids: CASKASGRAEPHF. The CDR3 bases are TGTGCCAGCAAGGCTAGCGGGAGGGCCGAGCCGCACTTC.

The genes are TRBV19 and TRBJ2-3, with 7 bases fitting TRBD2. The germline gives CDR1 LNHDA, CDR2 SQIVND (reference sequence). Losses at the gene ends were 5 bases for V and 0 bases for J; bases not matched to a gene: 5. The CDR3 runs to 15 residues. This chain's CDR3 is CASSSSGTSTDTQYF. CDR3 nucleotides: TGTGCCAGTAGTTCGAGCGGGACTAGCACAGATACGCAGTATTTT.

The sample holds a few counts of this clone. The chain couples TRBV19 to TRBJ2-1, with 9 bases lining up with TRBD2. With 11 bases clipped from V and 7 bases from J, the junction kept 15 bases outside the gene matches. The CDR3 has 15 amino acids. Germline CDR1 LNHDA, CDR2 SQIVND (reference sequence). CDR3 nucleotide sequence: TGTGCCTCAAAGCGGGGGGAAGGGATTGTGAATGAGCAGTTCTTC. As protein: CASKRGEGIVNEQFF.

The gene calls are TRBV6-6 and TRBJ1-4; D might be TRBD1 (6 bases). V dropped 6 bases and J dropped 2 bases, with 10 bases sitting between them. This CDR3 is built from 14 residues. The germline gives CDR1 MNHNY, CDR2 SVGAGI (reference sequence). The CDR3 DNA is TGTGCCAGCAGAGATCAGGGGACTAATGAAAAACTGTTTTTT. This translates into CASRDQGTNEKLFF.

This chain links TRBV9 with TRBJ2-2; TRBD1 matches 7 bases. Germline V gene lookup returns CDR1 SGDLS and CDR2 YYNGEE. V dropped 2 bases and J dropped 4; count of bases not matched to a gene: 8. This CDR3 region has 16 residues. CDR3 loop: CASSVLQGSGTGELFF. CDR3 nucleotide sequence: TGTGCCAGCAGCGTCCTACAGGGGAGCGGCACCGGGGAGCTGTTTTTT.

The chain combines TRBV19 with TRBJ2-1; 7 bases agree with TRBD1. V was clipped by 4 bases and J by 7 bases; unmatched bases: 7. Germline V gene data show CDR1 as LNHDA and CDR2 as SQIVND (reference sequence). The CDR3 covers 14 residues. CDR3 amino acids: CASSTTTGRNEQFF. Here the CDR3 DNA reads TGTGCCAGTAGTACGACGACAGGGCGGAATGAGCAGTTCTTC.